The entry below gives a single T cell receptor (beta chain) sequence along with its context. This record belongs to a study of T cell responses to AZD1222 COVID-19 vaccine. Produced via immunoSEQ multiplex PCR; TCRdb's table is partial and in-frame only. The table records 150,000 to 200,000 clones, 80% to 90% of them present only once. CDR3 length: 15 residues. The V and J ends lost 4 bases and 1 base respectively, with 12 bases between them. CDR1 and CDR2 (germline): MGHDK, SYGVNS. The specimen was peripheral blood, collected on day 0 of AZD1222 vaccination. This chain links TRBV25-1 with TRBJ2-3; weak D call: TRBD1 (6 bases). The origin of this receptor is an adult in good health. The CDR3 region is CASSAPGHRTDTQYF. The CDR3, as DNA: TGTGCCAGCAGTGCACCGGGACACCGCACAGATACGCAGTATTTT.